This T cell receptor (beta chain) was captured in a study of response to subunit inactivated influenza vaccine. Study-wide findings and caveats: With each seasonal influenza vaccination, the authors suggested, few new T cells are recruited.

Turning to this clonotype: No antigen is known for it.

TCRdb re-derived calls from the RT-PCR reads in MiXCR, one entry per CDR3 protein. The table records about 780,000 distinct CDR3 sequences, under 20% of them present only once. The starting material was PBMCs from blood, obtained 5 days after vaccination. The receptor comes from a man aged 45 to 65 who received an inactivated influenza vaccine.

The CDR3, as DNA: TGTGCCAGCAGCGATAGGACAGGGGATCTATACGAGCAGTACTTC. Translation gives CASSDRTGDLYEQYF. The chain uses TRBV5-6 and TRBJ2-7; 9 bases match TRBD1. Germline V gene data show CDR1 as SGHDT and CDR2 as YYEEEE. This CDR3 region has 15 residues. V lost 4 bases and J lost 4; bases outside the gene matches: 9.